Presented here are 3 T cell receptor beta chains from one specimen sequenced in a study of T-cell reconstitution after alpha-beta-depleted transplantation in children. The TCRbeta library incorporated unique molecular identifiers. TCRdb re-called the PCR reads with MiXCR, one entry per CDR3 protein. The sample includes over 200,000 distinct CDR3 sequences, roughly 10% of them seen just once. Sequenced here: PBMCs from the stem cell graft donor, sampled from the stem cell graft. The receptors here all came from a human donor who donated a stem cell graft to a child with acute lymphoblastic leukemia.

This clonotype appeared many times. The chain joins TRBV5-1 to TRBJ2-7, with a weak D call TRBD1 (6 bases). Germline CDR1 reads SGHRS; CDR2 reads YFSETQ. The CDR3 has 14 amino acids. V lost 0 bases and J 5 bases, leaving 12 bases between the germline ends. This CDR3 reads CASSLAYRADEQYF. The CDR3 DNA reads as TGCGCCAGCAGCTTGGCCTACAGGGCCGACGAGCAGTACTTC.

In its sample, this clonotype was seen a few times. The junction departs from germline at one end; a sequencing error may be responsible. The CDR3 here is CASSLERDRPHF. The CDR3, as DNA: TGTGCCAGCAGCTTAGAACGTGACAGGCCCCACTTC. The chain combines TRBV11-2 with TRBJ1-2; D perhaps matches TRBD1 (6 bases). Germline CDR1 is SGHAT and CDR2 is FQNNGV. The CDR3 contains 12 residues.

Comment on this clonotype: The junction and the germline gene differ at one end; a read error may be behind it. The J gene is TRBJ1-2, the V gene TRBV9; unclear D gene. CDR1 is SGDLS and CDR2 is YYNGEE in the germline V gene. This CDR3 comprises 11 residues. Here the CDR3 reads CASSLLAGVEF. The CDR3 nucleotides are TGTGCCAGCAGTCTCCTTGCCGGGGTAGAATTC.